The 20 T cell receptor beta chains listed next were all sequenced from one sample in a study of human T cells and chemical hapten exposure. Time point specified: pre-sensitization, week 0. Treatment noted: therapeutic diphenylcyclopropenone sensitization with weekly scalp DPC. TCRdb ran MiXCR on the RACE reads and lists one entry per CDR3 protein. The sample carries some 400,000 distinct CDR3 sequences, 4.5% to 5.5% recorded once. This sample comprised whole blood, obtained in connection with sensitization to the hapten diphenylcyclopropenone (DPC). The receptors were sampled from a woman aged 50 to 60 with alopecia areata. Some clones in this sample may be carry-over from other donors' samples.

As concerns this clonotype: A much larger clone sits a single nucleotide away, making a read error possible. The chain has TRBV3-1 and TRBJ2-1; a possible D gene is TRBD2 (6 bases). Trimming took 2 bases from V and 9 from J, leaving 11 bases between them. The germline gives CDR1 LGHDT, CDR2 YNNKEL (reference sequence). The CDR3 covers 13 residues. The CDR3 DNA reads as TGTGCCAGCAGCCAAACACTGCGGGGTGAGCAGTTCTTC. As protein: CASSQTLRGEQFF.

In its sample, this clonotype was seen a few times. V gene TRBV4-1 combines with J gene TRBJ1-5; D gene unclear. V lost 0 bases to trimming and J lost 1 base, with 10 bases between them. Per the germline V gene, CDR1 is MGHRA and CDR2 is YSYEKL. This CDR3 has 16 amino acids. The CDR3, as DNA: TGCGCCAGCAGCCAAGATTATGTCATGAGCAATCAGCCCCAGCATTTT. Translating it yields CASSQDYVMSNQPQHF.

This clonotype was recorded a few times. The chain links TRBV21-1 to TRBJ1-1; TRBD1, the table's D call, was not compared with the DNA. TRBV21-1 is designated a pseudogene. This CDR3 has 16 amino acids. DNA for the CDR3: TGTGCCAGCAGCCCAAGACTCAGGGGAGAGGACACTGAAGCTTTCTTT. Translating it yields CASSPRLRGEDTEAFF.

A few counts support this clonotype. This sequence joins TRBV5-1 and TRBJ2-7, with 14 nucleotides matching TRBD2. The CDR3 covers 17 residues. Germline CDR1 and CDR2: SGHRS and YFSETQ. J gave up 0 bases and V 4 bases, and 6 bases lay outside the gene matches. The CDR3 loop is CASSHGLAGGSSYEQYF. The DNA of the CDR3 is TGCGCCAGCAGCCACGGACTAGCGGGGGGAAGCTCCTACGAGCAGTACTTC.

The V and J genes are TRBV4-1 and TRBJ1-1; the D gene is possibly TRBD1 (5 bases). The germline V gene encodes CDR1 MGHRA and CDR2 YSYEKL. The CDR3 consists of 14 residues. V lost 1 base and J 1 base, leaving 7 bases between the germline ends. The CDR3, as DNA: TGCGCCAGCAGCCAAGCCAGGGCGAACACTGAAGCTTTCTTT. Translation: CASSQARANTEAFF.

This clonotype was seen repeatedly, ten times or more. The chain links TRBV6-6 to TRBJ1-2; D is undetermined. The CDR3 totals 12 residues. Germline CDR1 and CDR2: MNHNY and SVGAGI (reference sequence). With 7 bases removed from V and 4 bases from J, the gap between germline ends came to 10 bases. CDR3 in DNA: TGTGCCAGCACCGACACCTCCTATGGCTACACCTTC. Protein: CASTDTSYGYTF.

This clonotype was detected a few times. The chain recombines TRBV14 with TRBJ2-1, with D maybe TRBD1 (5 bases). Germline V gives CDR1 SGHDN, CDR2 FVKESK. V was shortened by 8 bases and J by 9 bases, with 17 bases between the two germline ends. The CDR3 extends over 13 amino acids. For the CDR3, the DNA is TGTGCCAGCGCCTTAGCAGGTAGGGGTGAGCAGTTCTTC. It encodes CASALAGRGEQFF.

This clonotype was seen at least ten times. Here the CDR3 reads CASSVGYRADLYEQYF. CDR3 sequence (DNA): TGTGCCAGCAGCGTAGGGTACAGGGCTGATCTCTACGAGCAGTACTTC. The chain combines TRBV9 with TRBJ2-7, with D possibly being TRBD1 (6 bases). The V and J ends lost 0 bases and 3 bases respectively, with 16 bases between them. The germline gives CDR1 SGDLS, CDR2 YYNGEE. The CDR3 sequence is 16 residues long.

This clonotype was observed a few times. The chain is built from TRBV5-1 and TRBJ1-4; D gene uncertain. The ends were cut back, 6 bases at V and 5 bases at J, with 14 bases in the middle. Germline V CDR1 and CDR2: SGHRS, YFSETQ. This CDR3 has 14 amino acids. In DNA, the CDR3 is TGCGCCAGCACCCCGAGGCCGGGGAATGAAAAACTGTTTTTT. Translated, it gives CASTPRPGNEKLFF.

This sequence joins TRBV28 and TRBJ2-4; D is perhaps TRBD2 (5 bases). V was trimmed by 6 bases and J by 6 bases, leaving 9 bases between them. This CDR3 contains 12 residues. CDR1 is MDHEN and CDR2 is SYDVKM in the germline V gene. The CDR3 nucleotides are TGTGCCAGCAGCCTACTAGGAAACATTCAGTACTTC. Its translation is CASSLLGNIQYF. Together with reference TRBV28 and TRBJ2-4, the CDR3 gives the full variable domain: DVKVTQSSRYLVKRTGEKVFLECVQDMDHENMFWYRQDPGLGLRLIYFSYDVKMKEKGDIPEGYSVSREKKERFSLILESASTNQTSMYLCASSLLGNIQYFGAGTRLSVL.

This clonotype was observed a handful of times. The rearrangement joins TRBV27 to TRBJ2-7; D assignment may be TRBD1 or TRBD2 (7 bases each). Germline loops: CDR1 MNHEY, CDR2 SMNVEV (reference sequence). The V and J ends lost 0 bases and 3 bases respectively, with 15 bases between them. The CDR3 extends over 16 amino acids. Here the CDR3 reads CASSLSGGDRDYEQYF. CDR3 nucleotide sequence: TGTGCCAGCAGTTTATCGGGGGGGGACAGAGACTACGAGCAGTACTTC.

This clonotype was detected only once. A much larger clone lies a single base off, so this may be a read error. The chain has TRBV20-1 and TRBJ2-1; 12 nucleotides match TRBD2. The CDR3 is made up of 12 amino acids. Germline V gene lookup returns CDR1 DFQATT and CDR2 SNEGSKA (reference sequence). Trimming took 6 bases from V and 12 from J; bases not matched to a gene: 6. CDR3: CSAASGGAPQFF. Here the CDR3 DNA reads TGCAGTGCAGCTAGCGGGGGGGCTCCGCAGTTCTTC.

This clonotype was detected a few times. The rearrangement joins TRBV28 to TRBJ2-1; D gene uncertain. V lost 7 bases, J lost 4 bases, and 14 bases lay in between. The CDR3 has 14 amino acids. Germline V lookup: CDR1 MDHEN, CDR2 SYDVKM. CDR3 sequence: CASTTDIGYNEQFF. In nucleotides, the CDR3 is TGTGCCAGCACCACTGATATCGGTTACAATGAGCAGTTCTTC.

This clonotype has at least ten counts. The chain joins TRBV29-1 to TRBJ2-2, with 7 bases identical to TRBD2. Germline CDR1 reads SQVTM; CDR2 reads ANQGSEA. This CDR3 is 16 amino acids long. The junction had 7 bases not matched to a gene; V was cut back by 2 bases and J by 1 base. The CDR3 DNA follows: TGCAGCGTTGAATCAGGTCTAGCGGAGAACACCGGGGAGCTGTTTTTT. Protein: CSVESGLAENTGELFF.

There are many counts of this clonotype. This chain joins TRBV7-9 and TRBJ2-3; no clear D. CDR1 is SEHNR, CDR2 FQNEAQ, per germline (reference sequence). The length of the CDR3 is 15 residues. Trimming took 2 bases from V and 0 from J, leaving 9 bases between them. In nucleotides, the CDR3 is TGTGCCAGCAGCTTAAATGCCCAAAGCACAGATACGCAGTATTTT. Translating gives CASSLNAQSTDTQYF.

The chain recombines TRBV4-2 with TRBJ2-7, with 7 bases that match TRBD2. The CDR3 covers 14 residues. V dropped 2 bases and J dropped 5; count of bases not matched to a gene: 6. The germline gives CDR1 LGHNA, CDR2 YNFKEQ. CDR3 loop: CASSQRAGENEQYF. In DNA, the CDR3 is TGTGCCAGCAGCCAAAGGGCGGGGGAAAACGAGCAGTACTTC.

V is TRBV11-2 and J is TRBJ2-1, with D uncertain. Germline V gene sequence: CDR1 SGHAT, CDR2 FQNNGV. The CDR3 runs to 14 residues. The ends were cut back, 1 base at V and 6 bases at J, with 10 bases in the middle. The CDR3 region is CASSLAASGNEQFF. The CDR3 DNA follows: TGTGCCAGCAGCTTAGCTGCCTCCGGCAATGAGCAGTTCTTC.

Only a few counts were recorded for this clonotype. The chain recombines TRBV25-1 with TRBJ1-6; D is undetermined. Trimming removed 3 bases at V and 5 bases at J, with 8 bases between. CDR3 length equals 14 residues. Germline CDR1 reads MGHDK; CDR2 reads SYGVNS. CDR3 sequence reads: CASSETRDNSPLHF. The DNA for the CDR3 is TGTGCCAGCAGTGAGACCCGGGATAATTCACCCCTCCACTTT.

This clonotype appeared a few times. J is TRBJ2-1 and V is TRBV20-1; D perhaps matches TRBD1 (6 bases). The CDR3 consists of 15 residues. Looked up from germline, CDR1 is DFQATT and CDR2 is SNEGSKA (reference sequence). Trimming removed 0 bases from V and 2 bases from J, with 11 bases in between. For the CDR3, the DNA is TGCAGTGCTAGAGATCCAGGGGCACCCTACAATGAGCAGTTCTTC. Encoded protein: CSARDPGAPYNEQFF.

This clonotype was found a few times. CDR3 protein: CASSFPPAEAFF. Written as DNA, the CDR3 is TGTGCCAGCAGTTTTCCCCCGGCTGAAGCTTTCTTT. J is TRBJ1-1 and V is TRBV12-3 or TRBV12-4, with D hard to call. This CDR3 has 12 residues. V shed 3 bases and J shed 6 bases, with 8 bases lying between them.